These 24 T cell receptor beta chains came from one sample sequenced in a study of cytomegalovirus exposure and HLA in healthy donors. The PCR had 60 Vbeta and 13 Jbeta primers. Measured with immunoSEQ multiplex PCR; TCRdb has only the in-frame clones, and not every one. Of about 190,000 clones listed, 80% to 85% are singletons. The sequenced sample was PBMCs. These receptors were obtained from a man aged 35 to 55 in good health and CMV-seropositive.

As DNA, the CDR3 is TGTGCCAGCAGCACGGACAGGGGAACCACCCATGAGCAGTTCTTC. This sequence encodes CASSTDRGTTHEQFF. The chain joins TRBV2 to TRBJ2-1; 9 bases align to TRBD1. Germline trimming cut 6 bases from V and 8 bases from J; bases unmatched to any gene: 11. Per germline, CDR1 SNHLY and CDR2 FYNNEI. The CDR3 covers 15 residues.

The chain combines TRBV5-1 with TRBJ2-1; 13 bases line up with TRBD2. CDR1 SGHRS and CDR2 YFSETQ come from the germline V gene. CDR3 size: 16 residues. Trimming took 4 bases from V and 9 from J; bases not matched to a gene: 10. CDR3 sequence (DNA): TGCGCCAGCAGCCTTGCTACTAGCGGGGGGGCAGCTGAGCAGTTCTTC. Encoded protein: CASSLATSGGAAEQFF.

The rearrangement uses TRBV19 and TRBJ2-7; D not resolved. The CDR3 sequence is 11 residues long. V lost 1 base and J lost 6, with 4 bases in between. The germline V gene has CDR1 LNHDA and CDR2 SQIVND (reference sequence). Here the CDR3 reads CASSIGLEQYF. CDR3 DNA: TGTGCCAGTAGTATAGGGCTCGAGCAGTACTTC.

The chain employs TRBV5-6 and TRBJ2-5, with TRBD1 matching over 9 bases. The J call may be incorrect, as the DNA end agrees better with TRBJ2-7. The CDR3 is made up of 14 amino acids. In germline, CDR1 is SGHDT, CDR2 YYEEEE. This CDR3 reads CASSQDRGRGEQYF. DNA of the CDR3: TGTGCCAGCAGCCAGGACAGGGGCCGGGGCGAGCAGTACTTC.

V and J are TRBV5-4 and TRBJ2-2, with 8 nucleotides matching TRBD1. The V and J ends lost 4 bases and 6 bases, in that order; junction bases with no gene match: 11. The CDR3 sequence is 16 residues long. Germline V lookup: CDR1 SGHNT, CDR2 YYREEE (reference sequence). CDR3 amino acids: CASSLRTGTSPGELFF. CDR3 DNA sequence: TGTGCCAGCAGCCTACGGACAGGGACCTCCCCCGGGGAGCTGTTTTTT.

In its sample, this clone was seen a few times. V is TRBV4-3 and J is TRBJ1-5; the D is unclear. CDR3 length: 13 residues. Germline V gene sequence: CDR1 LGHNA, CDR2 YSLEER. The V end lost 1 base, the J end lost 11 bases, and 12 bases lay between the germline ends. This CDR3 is CASSQGSEGAQHF. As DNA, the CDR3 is TGCGCCAGCAGCCAAGGCTCCGAGGGAGCCCAGCATTTT.

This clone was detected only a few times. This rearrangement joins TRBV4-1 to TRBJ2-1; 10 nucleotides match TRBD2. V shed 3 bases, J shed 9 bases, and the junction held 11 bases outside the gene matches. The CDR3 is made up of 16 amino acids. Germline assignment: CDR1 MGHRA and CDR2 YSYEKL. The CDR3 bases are TGCGCCAGCAGCCATACCCCTAGCGGGGGCTCTAGTGAGCAGTTCTTC. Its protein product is CASSHTPSGGSSEQFF.

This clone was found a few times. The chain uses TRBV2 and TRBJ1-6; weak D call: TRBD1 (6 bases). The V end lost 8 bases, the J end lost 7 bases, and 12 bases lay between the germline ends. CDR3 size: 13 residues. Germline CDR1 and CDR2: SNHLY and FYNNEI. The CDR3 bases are TGTGCCAGCTTCAGGGGAGGGAATTCACCCCTCCACTTT. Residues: CASFRGGNSPLHF.

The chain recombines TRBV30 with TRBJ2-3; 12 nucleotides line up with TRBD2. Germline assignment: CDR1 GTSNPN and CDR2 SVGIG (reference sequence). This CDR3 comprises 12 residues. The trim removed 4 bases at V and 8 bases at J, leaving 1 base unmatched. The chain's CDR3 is CAWTSGGGTQYF. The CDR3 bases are TGTGCCTGGACTAGCGGGGGGGGTACGCAGTATTTT.

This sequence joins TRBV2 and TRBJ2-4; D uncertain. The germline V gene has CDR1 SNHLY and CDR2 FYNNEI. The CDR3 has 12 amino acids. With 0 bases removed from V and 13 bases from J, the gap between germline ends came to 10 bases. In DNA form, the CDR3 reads TGTGCCAGCAGTGAAGCAATCCGGGTCCAGTACTTC. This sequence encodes CASSEAIRVQYF.

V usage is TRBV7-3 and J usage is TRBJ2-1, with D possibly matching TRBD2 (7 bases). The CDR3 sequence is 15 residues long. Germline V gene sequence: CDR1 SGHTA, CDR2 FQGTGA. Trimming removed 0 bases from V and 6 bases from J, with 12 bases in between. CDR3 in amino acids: CASSLTAGAANEQFF. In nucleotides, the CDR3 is TGTGCCAGCAGCTTAACGGCGGGGGCCGCCAATGAGCAGTTCTTC.

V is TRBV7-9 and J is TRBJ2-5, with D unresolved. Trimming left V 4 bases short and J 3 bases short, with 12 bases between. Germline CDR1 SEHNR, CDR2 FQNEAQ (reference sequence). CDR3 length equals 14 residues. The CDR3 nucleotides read TGTGCCAGCAGCTCCCAGACTGGTAAAGAGACCCAGTACTTC. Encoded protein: CASSSQTGKETQYF.

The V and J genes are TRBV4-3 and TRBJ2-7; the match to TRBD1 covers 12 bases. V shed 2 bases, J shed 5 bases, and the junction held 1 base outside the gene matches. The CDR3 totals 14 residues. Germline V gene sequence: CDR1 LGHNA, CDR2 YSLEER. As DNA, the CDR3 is TGCGCCAGCAGCCAACGGGACAGGGGGCACGAGCAGTACTTC. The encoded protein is CASSQRDRGHEQYF.

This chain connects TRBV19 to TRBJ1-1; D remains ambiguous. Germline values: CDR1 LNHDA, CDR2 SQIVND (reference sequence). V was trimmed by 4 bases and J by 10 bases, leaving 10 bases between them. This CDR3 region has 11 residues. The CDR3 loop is CASSSEGVAFF. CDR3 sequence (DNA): TGTGCCAGTAGTAGCGAGGGTGTAGCTTTCTTT. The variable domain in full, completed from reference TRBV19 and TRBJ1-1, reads DGGITQSPKYLFRKEGQNVTLSCEQNLNHDAMYWYRQDPGQGLRLIYYSQIVNDFQKGDIAEGYSVSREKKESFPLTVTSAQKNPTAFYLCASSSEGVAFFGQGTRLTVV.

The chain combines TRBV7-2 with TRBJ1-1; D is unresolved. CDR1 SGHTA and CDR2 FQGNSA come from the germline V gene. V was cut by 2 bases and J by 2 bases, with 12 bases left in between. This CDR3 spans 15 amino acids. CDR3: CASSLILSRNTEAFF. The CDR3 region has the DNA TGTGCCAGCAGCTTAATCCTCTCGCGCAACACTGAAGCTTTCTTT. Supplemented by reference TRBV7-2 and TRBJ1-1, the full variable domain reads GAGVSQSPSNKVTEKGKDVELRCDPISGHTALYWYRQSLGQGLEFLIYFQGNSAPDKSGLPSDRFSAERTGGSVSTLTIQRTQQEDSAVYLCASSLILSRNTEAFFGQGTRLTVV.

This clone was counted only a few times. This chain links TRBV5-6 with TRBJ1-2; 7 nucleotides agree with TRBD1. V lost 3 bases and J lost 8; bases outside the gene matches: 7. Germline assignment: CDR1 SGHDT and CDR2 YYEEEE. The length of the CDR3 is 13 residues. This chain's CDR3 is CASSSTGVVGYTF. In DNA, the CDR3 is TGTGCCAGCAGCTCTACAGGGGTTGTGGGCTACACCTTC.

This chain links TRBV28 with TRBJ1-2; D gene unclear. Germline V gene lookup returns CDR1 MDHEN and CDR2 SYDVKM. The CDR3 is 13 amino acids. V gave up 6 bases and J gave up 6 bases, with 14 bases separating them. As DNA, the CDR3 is TGTGCCAGCAGCCCCGACGGGATCCATGGCTACACCTTC. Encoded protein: CASSPDGIHGYTF.

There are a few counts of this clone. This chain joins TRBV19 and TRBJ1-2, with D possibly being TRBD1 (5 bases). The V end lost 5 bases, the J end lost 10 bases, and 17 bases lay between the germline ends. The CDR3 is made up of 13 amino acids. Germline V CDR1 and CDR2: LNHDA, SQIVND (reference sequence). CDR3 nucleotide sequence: TGTGCCAGTAGTGGACGGGACTCACCGAACTACACCTTC. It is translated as CASSGRDSPNYTF.

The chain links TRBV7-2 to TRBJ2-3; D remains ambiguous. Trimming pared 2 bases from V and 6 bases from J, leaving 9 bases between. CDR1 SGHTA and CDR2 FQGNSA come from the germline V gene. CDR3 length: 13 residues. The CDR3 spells CASSLREADTQYF. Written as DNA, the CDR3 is TGTGCCAGCAGCTTACGAGAGGCGGATACGCAGTATTTT.

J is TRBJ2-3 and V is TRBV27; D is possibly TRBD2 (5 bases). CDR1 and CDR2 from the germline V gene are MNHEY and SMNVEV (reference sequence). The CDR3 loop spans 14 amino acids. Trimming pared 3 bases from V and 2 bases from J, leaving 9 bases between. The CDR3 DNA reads TGTGCCAGCAGTTTCTCCGGGATCACAGATACGCAGTATTTT. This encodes CASSFSGITDTQYF.

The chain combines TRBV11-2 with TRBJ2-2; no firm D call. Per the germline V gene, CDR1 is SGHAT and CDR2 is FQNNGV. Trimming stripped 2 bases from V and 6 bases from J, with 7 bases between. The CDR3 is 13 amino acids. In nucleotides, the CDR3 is TGTGCCAGCAGCTTATCCCAGGCCGGGGAGCTGTTTTTT. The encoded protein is CASSLSQAGELFF. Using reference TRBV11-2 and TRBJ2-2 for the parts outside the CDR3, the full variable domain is EAGVAQSPRYKIIEKRQSVAFWCNPISGHATLYWYQQILGQGPKLLIQFQNNGVVDDSQLPKDRFSAERLKGVDSTLKIQPAKLEDSAVYLCASSLSQAGELFFGEGSRLTVL.

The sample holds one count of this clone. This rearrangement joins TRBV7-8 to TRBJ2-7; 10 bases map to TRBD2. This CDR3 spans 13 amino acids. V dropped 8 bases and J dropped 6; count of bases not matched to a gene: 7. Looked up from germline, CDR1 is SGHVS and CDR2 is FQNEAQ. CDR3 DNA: TGTGCCAGCCGAGCGGGGGGGCCTGGCGAGCAGTACTTC. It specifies CASRAGGPGEQYF.

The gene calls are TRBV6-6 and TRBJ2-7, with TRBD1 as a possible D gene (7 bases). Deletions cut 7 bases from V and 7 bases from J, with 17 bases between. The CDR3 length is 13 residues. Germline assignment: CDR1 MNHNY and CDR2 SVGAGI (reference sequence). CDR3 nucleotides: TGTGCCAGCACCCTCTTAGCAGGGGGGGAGCAGTACTTC. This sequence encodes CASTLLAGGEQYF.

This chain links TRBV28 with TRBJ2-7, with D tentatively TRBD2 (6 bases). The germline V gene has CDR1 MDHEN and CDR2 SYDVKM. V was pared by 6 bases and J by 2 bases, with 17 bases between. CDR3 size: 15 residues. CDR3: CASRVFGGETYEQYF. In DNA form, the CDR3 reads TGTGCCAGCAGGGTCTTCGGCGGGGAAACCTACGAGCAGTACTTC. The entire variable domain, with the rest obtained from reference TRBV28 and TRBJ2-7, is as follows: DVKVTQSSRYLVKRTGEKVFLECVQDMDHENMFWYRQDPGLGLRLIYFSYDVKMKEKGDIPEGYSVSREKKERFSLILESASTNQTSMYLCASRVFGGETYEQYFGPGTRLTVT.